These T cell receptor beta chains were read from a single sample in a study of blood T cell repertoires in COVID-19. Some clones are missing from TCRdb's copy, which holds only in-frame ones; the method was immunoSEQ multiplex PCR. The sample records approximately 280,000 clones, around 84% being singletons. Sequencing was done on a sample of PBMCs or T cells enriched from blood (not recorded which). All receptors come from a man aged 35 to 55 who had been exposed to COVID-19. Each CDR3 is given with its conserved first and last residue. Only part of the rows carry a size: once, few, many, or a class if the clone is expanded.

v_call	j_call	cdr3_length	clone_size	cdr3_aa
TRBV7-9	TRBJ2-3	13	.	CASSPTGTDTQYF
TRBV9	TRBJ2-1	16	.	CASSVAITSDRNEQFF
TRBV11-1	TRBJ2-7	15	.	CASRAPGTRPYEQYF
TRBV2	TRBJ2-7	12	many	CASSSTSYEQYF
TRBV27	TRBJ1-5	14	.	CASHPHNSNQPQHF
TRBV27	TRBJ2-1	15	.	CASTQRTGSSAYQFF
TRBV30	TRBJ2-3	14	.	CAWNWAGIVDTQYF
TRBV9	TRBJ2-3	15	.	CASSDTGIAADTQYF
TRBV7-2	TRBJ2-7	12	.	CASSLQGYEQYF
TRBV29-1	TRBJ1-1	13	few	CSVENRSRRKAFF
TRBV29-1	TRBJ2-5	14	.	CSVAISSGQETQYF
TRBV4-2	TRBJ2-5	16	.	CASSQDGGGDRETQYF
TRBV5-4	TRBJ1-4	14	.	CASSLGQRNEKLFF
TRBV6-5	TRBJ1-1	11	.	CASSLGQRAFF
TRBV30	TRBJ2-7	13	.	CAWSRGRDYEQYF
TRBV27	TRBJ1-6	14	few	CASSPDRAGSPLHF
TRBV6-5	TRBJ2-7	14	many	CASSPGQASYEQYF
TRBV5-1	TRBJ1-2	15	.	CASSLDGHGSYGYTF
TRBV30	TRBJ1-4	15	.	CAWNVRANRGEKLFF
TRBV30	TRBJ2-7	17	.	CAWKDRAGGPFFGEQYF
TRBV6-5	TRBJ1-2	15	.	CASSYSRASRYGYTF
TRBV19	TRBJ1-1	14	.	CASSRDRDRTWAFF
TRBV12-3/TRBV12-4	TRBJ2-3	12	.	CASRRLVDTQYF
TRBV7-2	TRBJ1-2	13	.	CASSLRQLVFYTF
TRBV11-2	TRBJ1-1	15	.	CASSLVRDRGYGAFF
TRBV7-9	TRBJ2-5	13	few	CVYSPLFQETQYF
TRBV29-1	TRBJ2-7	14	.	CSVSRSAGGYEQYF
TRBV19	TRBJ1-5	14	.	CASTDRDVREPQHF
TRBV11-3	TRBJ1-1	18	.	CASSPRRDRGRVGTEAFF
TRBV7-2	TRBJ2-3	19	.	CASSFGLAGSLGYTDTQYF
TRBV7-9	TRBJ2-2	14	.	CASSRGPNTGELFF
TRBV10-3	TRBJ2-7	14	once	CAISGTSGSYEQYF
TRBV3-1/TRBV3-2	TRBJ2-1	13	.	CASEGEPYNEQFF
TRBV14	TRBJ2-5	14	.	CASSLTGGKETQYF
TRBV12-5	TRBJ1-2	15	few	CASGLMPQETRSYTF
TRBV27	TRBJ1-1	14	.	CASTHRGQNTEAFF
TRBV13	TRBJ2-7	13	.	CASSPQGGGGQYF
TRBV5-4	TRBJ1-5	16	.	CASSLGGHPFDQPQHF
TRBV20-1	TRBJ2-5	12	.	CSASLGGETQYF
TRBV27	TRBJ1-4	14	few	CASRAGQGGEKLFF
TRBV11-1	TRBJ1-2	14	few	CASSFGGYNYGYTF
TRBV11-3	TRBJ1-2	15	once	CASSLSGTEAYGYTF